The clone carrying this T cell receptor beta chain was seen more than once but under ten times. Its antigen is currently unknown. Germline loops: CDR1 SGHVS, CDR2 FQNEAQ. Trimming stripped 3 bases from V and 9 bases from J, with 6 bases between. The length of the CDR3 is 11 residues. These data come from a study of shared clonotypes between healthy human individuals. There were only Caucasian adults among the donors, and all lived in Nashville, Tennessee. Whole-study results and caveats: Since donors were few, the genetic and exposure-history diversity represented was limited.

Sequencing was performed with immunoSEQ multiplex PCR; in TCRdb, only in-frame clones are kept and a portion is missing. The sample lists some 2,500,000 clones, around 92% seen once, with more than 0.35% in the top ten. The chain couples TRBV7-8 to TRBJ2-1; D possibly matches TRBD1 or TRBD2 (5 bases each). Specimen: naive CD4+ T cells from PBMCs. The subset was: CD45RA+ positively selected. This sequence originates from a man between 18 and 35 years old in good health. Some clones in this sample may be carry-over from other donors' samples. The CDR3 DNA follows: TGTGCCAGCAGCTTGGGGGTTGAGCAGTTCTTC. It specifies CASSLGVEQFF.